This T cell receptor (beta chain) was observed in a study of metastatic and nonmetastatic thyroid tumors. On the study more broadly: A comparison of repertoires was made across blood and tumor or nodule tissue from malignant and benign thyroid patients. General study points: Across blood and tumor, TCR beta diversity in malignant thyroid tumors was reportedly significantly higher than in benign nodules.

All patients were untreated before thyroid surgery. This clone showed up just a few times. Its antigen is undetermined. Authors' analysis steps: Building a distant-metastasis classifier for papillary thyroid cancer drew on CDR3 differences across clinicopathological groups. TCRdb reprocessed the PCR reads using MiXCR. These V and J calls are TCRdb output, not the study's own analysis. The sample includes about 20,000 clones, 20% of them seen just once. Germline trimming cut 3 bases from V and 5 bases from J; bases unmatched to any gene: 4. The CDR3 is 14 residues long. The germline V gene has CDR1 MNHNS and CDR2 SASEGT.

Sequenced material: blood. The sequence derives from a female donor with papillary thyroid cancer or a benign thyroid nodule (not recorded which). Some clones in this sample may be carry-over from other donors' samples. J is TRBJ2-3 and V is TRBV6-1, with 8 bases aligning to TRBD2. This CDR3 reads CASSDGGGLDTQYF. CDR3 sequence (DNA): TGTGCCAGCAGTGACGGGGGGGGCCTAGATACGCAGTATTTT.